This T cell receptor (beta chain) stems from a study of CD8+ T cells in alopecia areata. Study-level findings and limits: It was lesional scalp, especially alopecia totalis/universalis, that showed higher clonality than normal scalp. Sequencing of scalp samples also includes resident alphabeta T cells from normal skin.

This clone was picked up a small number of times. Its antigen is unidentified. Lesional scalp punch biopsies and peripheral blood were collected from alopecia areata patients. Isolation of CD4+ and CD8+ T cells from PBMCs was achieved by sorting. Reverse transcribed after extraction, RNA yielded cDNA as the sequencing template. The data were produced by immunoSEQ multiplex PCR, yet TCRdb's version contains in-frame clones alone and is incomplete. The sample yields some 82,000 clones, roughly 50% seen once. The junction had 5 bases not matched to a gene; V was cut back by 3 bases and J by 2 bases. CDR3 length: 15 amino acids. CDR1 and CDR2 (germline): SQVTM, ANQGSEA.

V usage is TRBV29-1 and J usage is TRBJ2-2; 8 bases are a match to TRBD2. The sample was NKG2D-high CD8+ T cells sorted from blood. This clonotype was obtained from a human donor with alopecia areata. CDR3: CSVEAGGRNTGELFF. CDR3 nucleotides: TGCAGCGTTGAGGCGGGGGGCCGAAACACCGGGGAGCTGTTTTTT.